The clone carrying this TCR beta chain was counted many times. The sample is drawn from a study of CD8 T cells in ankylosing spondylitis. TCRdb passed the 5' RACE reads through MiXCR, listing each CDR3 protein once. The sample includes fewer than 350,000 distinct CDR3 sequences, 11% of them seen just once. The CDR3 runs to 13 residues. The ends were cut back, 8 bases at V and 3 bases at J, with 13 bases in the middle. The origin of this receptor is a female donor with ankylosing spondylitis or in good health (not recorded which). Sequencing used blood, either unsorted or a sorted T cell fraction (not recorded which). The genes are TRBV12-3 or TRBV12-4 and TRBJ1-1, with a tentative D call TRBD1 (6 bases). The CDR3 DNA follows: TGTGCCAGCGGGTTAGCAGGGGACACTGAAGCTTTCTTT. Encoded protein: CASGLAGDTEAFF.